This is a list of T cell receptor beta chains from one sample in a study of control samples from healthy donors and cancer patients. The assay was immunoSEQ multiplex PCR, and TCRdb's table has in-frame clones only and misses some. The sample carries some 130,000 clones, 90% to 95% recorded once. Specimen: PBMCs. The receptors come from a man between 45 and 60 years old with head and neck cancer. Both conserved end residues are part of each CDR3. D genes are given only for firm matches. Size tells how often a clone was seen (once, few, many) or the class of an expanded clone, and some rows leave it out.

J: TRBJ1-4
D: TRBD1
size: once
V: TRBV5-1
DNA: TGCGCCAGCAGCTCGGGGCAGGGGGTTAGAGGTGAAAAACTGTTTTTT
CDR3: CASSSGQGVRGEKLFF

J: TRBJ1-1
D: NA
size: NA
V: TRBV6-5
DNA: TGTGCCAGCAGTCCCACAGTGAACACTGAAGCTTTCTTT
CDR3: CASSPTVNTEAFF

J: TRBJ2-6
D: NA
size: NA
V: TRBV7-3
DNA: TGTGCCAGCAGTCTCTTGGCGGGGGCCGGTTCTGGGGCCAACGTCCTGACTTTC
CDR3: CASSLLAGAGSGANVLTF

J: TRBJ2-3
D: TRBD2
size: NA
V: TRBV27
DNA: TGTGCCAGCAGCCCGGGACTAGCGGCAGATACGCAGTATTTT
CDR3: CASSPGLAADTQYF

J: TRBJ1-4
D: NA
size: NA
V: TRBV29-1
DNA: TGCAGCGTACGGGGTTTAACTAATGAAAAACTGTTTTTT
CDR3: CSVRGLTNEKLFF

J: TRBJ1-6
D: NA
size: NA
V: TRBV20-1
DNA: TGCAGTGCTAGTGAGCAGGGGTCTAATTCACCCCTCCACTTT
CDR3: CSASEQGSNSPLHF

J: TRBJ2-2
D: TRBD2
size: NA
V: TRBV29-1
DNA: TGCAGCTCCTACGGGGGGCGGGGGGCGGCCCGGGAGCTGTTTTTT
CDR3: CSSYGGRGAARELFF

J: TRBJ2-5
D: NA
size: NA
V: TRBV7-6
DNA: TGTGCCAGCAGCCAACTATTAGGAGCGTGGGAGACCCAGTACTTC
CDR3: CASSQLLGAWETQYF

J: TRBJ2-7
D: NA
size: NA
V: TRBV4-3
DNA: TGCGCCAGCAGCCAAGAGGTAGAAATCCACGAGCAGTACTTC
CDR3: CASSQEVEIHEQYF

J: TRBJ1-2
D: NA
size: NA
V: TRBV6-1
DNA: TGTGCCAGCAGTGAAAGGGGCAGCTATGGCTACACCTTC
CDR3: CASSERGSYGYTF

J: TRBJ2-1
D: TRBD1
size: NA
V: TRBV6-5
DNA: TGTGCCAGCAGGCACGGGACAGGGGTTACTGAGCAGTTCTTC
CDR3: CASRHGTGVTEQFF

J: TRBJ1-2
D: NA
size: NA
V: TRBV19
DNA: TGTGCCAGTAGTACCCCCCAGGTCACTTCGAATGGCTACACCTTC
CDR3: CASSTPQVTSNGYTF

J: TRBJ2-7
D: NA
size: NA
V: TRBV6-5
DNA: TGTGCCGCACATAGGGGCAGGGGGGATTACTACGAGCAGTACTTC
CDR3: CAAHRGRGDYYEQYF

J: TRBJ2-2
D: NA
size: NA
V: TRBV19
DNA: TGTGCCAGTACAGGAGACACCGGGGAGCTGTTTTTT
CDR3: CASTGDTGELFF

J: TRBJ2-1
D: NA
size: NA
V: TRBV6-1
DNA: TGTGCCAGAGGGGGGGACAATGAGCAGTTCTTC
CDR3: CARGGDNEQFF

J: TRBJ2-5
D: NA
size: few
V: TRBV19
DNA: TGTGCCAGTAGTACCACGGGACTAGAGACCCAGTACTTC
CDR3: CASSTTGLETQYF

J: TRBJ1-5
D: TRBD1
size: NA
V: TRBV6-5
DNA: TGTGCCAGTGGACAGGGGGTTATTAGCAATCAGCCCCAGCATTTT
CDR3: CASGQGVISNQPQHF

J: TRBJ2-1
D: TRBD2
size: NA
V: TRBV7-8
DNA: TGTGCCAGCAGCTCTAGACTAGCGGGGGCCGCCTACAATGAGCAGTTCTTC
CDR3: CASSSRLAGAAYNEQFF

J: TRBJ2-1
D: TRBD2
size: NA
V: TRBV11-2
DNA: TGTGCCAGCAGCTTGACTAGCGGGGGGCCTCTTGAGCAGTTCTTC
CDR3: CASSLTSGGPLEQFF

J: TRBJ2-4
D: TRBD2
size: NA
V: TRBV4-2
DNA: TGTGCCAGCAGCCAGGTTCCGGGACTAGCGGGGGGGCTTGGAGCCAAAAACATTCAGTACTTC
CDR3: CASSQVPGLAGGLGAKNIQYF

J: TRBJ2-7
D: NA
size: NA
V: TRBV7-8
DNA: TGTGCCAGCAGCTTAAAGGGGCAGTTCCACGAGCAGTACTTC
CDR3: CASSLKGQFHEQYF

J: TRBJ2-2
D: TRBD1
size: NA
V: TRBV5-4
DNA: TGTGCCAGCAGCGCCCGACAGGGGGGCGCGGCCGGGGAGCTGTTTTTT
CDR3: CASSARQGGAAGELFF

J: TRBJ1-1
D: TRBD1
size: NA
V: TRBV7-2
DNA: TGTGCCAGCAGCTTAGAGGGACAGGCTACACGAGAAGCTTTCTTT
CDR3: CASSLEGQATREAFF

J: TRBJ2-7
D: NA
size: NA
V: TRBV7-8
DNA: TGTGCCAGCAGCTTAGTAGAAAAGGGCGAGGGCTACGAGCAGTACTTC
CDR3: CASSLVEKGEGYEQYF

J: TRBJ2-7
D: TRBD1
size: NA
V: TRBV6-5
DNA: TGTGCCAGCAGCCGAGATAGGGACAGGTCCTACGAGCAGTACTTC
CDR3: CASSRDRDRSYEQYF

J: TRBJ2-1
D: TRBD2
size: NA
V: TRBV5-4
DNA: TGTGCCAGCAGCCTGGGACTAGCGGGGGGGCCCTACAATGAGCAGTTCTTC
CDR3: CASSLGLAGGPYNEQFF

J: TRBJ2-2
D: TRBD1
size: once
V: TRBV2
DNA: TGTGCCATCGACAGGGGACAAAGTCTCGGCACCGGGGAGCTGTTTTTT
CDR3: CAIDRGQSLGTGELFF

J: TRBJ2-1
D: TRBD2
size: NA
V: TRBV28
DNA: TGTGCCAGCACCGAACGTGTAATAGCGGGGGGGCGGGTCAATGAGCAGTTCTTC
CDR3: CASTERVIAGGRVNEQFF

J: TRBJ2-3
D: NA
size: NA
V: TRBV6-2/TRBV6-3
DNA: TGTGCCAGCAGTATGGTGGGGGATACGCAGTATTTT
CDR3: CASSMVGDTQYF

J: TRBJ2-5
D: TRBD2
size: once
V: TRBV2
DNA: TGTGCCAGCAGAAGGACTAGCGGATACACCAATCAAGAGACCCAGTACTTC
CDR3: CASRRTSGYTNQETQYF

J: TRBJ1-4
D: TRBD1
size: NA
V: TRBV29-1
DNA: TGCAGCGTCCAATGGACAGGGGGCAATGAAAAACTGTTTTTT
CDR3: CSVQWTGGNEKLFF

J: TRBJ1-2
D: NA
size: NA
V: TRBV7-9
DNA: TGTGCCAGCACCAGGGAGGTGGGTGGCTACACCTTC
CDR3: CASTREVGGYTF

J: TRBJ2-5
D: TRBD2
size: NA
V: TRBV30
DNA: TGTGCCTGGAGTGGGGGGGGGAAACAAGAGACCCAGTACTTC
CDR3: CAWSGGGKQETQYF

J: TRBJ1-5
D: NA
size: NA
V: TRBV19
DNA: TGTGCCAGTAGTCTCCTTTCCGAGCCCCAGCATTTT
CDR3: CASSLLSEPQHF

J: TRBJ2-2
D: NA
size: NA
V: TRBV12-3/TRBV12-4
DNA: TGTGCCAGCAGTTCCGGGGAGCTGTTTTTT
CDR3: CASSSGELFF

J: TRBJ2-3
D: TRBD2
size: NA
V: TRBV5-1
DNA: TGCGCCAGCAGCCCCGGACTAGTAACAGATACGCAGTATTTT
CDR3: CASSPGLVTDTQYF

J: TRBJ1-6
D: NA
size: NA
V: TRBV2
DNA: TGTGCCAGCAACCCTCAGGCGGCCAGATCTTCACCCCTCCACTTT
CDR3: CASNPQAARSSPLHF

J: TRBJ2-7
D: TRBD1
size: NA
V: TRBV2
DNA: TGTGCCAGTGCCGTGGGGACAGCCTACGAGCAGTACTTC
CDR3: CASAVGTAYEQYF

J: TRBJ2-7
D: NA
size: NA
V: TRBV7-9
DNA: TGTGCCAGCAGCAAAGTTGGGGGAGCCTACGAGCAGTACTTC
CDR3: CASSKVGGAYEQYF

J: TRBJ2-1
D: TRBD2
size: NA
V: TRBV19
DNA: TGTGCCACGACTAGCGGGGTACGCAATGAGCAGTTCTTC
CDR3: CATTSGVRNEQFF

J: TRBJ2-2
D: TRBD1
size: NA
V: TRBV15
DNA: TGTGCCACCAGCCGCGGACAGGGAATCACCACCGGGGAGCTGTTTTTT
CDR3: CATSRGQGITTGELFF

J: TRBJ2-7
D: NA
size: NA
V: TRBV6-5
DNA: TGTGCCAGCAGGGGCTTTGGGACGGCCTCCTACGAGCAGTACTTC
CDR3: CASRGFGTASYEQYF

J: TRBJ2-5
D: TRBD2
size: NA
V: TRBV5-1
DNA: TGCGCCAGCAGCTTGGCCAGGAGGACTAGCGCACCCCAAGAGACCCAGTACTTC
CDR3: CASSLARRTSAPQETQYF

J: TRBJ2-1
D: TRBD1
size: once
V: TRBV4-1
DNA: TGCGCCAGCAGCCAAGATCTAGGGACAGCGTTCTTC
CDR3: CASSQDLGTAFF

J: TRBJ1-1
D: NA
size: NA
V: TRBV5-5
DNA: TGTGCCAGCAGCGGGCGATATGGACACACTGAAGCTTTCTTT
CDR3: CASSGRYGHTEAFF

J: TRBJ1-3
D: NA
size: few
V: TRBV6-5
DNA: TGTGCCAGCAGTTACTCCCCTGGAAACACCATATATTTT
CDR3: CASSYSPGNTIYF

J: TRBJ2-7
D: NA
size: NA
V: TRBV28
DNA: TGTGCCAGCAGTTTCGTCGGCAACTCCTACGAGCAGTACTTC
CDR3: CASSFVGNSYEQYF

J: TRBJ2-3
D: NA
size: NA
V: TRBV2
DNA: TGTGCCAGCAGGGAACAACCCACAGATACGCAGTATTTT
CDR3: CASREQPTDTQYF

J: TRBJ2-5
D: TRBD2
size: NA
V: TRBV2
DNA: TGTGCCAGCAGTGGGACTAGTTCGGAGACCCAGTACTTC
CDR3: CASSGTSSETQYF

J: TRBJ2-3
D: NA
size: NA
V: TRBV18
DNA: TGTGCCAGCTCACCCCAGGGGGGTAGATATACGCAGTATTTT
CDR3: CASSPQGGRYTQYF

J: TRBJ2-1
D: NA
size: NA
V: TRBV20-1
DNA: TGCAGTGCTAGGAACTACAATGAGCAGTTCTTC
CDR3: CSARNYNEQFF

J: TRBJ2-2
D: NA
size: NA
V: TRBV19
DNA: TGTGCCAGTCAACAAATGGGGGGATCGAACACCGGGGAGCTGTTTTTT
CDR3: CASQQMGGSNTGELFF

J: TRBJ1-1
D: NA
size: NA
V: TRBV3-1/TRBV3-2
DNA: TGTGCCAGCAGCCAAGATAGGGCAGTGGTGGGTGAAGCTTTCTTT
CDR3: CASSQDRAVVGEAFF

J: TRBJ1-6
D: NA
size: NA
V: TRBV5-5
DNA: TGTGCCAGCAGCTCCTATCAGGGTGCGAGTAATTCACCCCTCCACTTT
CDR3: CASSSYQGASNSPLHF

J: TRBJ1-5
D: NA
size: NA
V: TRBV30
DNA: TGTGCCTGCGATCGTGGCAGCAATCAGCCCCAGCATTTT
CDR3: CACDRGSNQPQHF